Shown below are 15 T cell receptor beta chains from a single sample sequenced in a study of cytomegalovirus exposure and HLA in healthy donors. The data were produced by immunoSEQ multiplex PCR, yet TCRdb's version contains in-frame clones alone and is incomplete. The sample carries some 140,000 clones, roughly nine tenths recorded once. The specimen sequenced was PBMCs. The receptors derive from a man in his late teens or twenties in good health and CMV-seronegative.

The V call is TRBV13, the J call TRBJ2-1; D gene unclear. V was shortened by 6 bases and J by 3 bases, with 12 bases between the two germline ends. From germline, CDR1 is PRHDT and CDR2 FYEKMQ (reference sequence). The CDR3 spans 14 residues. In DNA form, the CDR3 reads TGTGCCAGCAGTATTGCAGGCAGCTACAATGAGCAGTTCTTC. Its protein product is CASSIAGSYNEQFF.

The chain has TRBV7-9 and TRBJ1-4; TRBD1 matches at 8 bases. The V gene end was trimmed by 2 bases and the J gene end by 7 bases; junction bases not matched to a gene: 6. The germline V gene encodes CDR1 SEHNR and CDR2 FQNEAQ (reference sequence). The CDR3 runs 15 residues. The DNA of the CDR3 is TGTGCCAGCAGCTTATCCGGGACAGGTAGTGAAAAACTGTTTTTT. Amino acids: CASSLSGTGSEKLFF.

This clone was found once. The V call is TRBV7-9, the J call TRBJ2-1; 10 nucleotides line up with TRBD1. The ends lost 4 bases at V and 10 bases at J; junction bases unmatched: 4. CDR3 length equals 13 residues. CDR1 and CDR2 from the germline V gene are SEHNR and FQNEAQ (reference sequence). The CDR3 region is CASSSWDRGEQFF. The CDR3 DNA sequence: TGTGCCAGCAGCTCGTGGGACAGGGGAGAGCAGTTCTTC.

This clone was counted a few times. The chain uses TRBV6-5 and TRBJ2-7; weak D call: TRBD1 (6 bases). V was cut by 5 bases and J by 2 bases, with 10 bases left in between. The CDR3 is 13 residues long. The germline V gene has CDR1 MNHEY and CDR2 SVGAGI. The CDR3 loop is CASSRTETYEQYF. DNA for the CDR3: TGTGCCAGCAGTAGGACAGAAACCTACGAGCAGTACTTC.

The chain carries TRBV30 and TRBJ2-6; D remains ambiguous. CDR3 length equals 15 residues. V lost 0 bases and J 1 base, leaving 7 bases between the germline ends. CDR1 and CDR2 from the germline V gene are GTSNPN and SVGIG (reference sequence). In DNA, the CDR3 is TGTGCCTGGAGTGTATTCCTATCTGGGGCCAACGTCCTGACTTTC. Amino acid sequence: CAWSVFLSGANVLTF.

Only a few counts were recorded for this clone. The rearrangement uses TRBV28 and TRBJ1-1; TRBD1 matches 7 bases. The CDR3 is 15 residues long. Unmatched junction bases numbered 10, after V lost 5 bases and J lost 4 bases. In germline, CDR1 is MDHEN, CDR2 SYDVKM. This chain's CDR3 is CASSPPQTGSTEAFF. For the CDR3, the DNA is TGTGCCAGCAGTCCACCCCAGACAGGGAGCACTGAAGCTTTCTTT.

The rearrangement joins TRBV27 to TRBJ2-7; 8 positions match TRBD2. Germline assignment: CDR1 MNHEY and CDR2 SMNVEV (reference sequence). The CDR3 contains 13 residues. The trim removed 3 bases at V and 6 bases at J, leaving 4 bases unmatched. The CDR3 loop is CASSFNRGGEQYF. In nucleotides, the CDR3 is TGTGCCAGCAGTTTCAATCGGGGGGGCGAGCAGTACTTC.

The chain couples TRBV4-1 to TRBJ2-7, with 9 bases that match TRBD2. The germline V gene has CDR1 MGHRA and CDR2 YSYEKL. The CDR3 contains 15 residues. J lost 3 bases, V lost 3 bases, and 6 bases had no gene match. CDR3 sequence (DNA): TGCGCCAGCAGCCACCGACTAGCGGAGAACTACGAGCAGTACTTC. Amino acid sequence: CASSHRLAENYEQYF.

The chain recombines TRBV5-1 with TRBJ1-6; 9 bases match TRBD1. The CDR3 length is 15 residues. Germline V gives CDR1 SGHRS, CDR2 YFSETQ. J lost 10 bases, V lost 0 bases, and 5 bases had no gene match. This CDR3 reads CASSLGGQGRSPLHF. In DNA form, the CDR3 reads TGCGCCAGCAGCTTGGGCGGACAGGGGCGGTCACCCCTCCACTTT.

Here the CDR3 reads CASSSDRHTEAFF. CDR3 nucleotides: TGTGCCAGCAGTTCTGACAGGCACACTGAAGCTTTCTTT. This chain links TRBV27 with TRBJ1-1; a possible D gene is TRBD1 (6 bases). Per germline, CDR1 MNHEY and CDR2 SMNVEV (reference sequence). This CDR3 has 13 amino acids. The V end lost 4 bases, the J end lost 3 bases, and 9 bases lay between the germline ends.

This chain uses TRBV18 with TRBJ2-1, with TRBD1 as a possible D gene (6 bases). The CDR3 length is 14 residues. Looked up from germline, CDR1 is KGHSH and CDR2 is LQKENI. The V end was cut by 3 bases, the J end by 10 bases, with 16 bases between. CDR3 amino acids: CASSPQGPASEQFF. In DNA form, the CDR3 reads TGTGCCAGCTCACCGCAGGGGCCTGCATCGGAGCAGTTCTTC.

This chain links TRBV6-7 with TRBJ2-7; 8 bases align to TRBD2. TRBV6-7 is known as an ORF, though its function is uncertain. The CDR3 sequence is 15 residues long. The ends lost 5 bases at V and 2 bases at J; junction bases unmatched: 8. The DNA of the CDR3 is TGTGCCAGCAGTGGAGAAGGCGGGAGGACCTACGAGCAGTACTTC. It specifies CASSGEGGRTYEQYF.

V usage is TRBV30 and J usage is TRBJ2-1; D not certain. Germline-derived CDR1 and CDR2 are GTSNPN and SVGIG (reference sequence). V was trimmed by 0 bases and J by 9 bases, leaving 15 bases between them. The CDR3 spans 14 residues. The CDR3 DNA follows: TGTGCCTGGAGTGTACAAGGCGGCCGGGTTGAGCAGTTCTTC. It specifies CAWSVQGGRVEQFF.

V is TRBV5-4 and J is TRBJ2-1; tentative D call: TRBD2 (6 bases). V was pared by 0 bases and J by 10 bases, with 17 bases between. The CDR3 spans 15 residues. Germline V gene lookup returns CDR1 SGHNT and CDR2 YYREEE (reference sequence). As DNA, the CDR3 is TGTGCCAGCAGCTTGGGTTGGTCCGGGAGCGGAGAGCAGTTCTTC. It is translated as CASSLGWSGSGEQFF.

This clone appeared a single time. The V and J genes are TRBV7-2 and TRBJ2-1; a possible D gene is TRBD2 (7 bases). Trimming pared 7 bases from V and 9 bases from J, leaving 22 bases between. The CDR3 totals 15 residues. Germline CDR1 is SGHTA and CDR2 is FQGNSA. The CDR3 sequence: CASTIRGGGQGEQFF. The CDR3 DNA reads TGTGCCAGCACCATTCGTGGGGGGGGGCAGGGTGAGCAGTTCTTC.